The source of this TCR beta chain is a study of T cell changes during pregnancy in multiple sclerosis. The repertoire was sequenced with immunoSEQ multiplex PCR; TCRdb's copy has only in-frame clones and lacks some. The sample includes tens of thousands of clones, 90% of them seen just once. The CDR3 sequence is 16 residues long. The ends lost 4 bases at V and 0 bases at J; junction bases unmatched: 8. The V gene's germline CDR1 is SGHRS and CDR2 YFSETQ. This clone was recorded once. The sequence was collected from a female donor in good health, enrolled as a control in a pregnancy study. The source material was peripheral blood, sampled in the first trimester of pregnancy. The rearrangement links TRBV5-1 to TRBJ2-7; 9 nucleotides line up with TRBD1. The CDR3 DNA is TGCGCCAGCAGCGACAAGGGACAGGGTGTCTCCTACGAGCAGTACTTC. Translated: CASSDKGQGVSYEQYF.